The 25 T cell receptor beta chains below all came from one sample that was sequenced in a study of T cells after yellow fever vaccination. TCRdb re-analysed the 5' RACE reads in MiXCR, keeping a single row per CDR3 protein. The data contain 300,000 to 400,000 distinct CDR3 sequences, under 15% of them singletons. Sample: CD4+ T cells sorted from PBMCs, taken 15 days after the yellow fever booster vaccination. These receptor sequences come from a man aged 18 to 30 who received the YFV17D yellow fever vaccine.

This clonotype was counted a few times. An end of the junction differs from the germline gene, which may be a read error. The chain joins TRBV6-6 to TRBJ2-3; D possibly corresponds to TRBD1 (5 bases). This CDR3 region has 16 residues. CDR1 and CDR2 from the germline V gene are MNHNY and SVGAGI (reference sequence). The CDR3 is CASRLIRQGLTDTQYF. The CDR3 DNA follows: TGTGCAAGCAGGTTGATTAGGCAGGGCCTGACAGATACGCAGTATTTT.

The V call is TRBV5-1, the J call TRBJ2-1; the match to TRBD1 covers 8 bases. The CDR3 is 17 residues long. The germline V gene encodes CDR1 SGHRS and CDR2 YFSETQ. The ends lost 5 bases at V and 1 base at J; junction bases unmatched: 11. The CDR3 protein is CASRIWRGTGSYNEQFF. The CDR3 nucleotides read TGCGCCAGCAGAATTTGGAGGGGGACAGGTTCCTACAATGAGCAGTTCTTC.

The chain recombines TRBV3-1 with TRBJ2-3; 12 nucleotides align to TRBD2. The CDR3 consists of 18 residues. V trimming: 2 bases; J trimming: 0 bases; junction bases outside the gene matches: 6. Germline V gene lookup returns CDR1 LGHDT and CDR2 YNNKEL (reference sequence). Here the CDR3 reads CASSQRLAGALSTDTQYF. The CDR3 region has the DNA TGTGCCAGCAGCCAACGACTAGCGGGGGCCCTCAGCACAGATACGCAGTATTTT.

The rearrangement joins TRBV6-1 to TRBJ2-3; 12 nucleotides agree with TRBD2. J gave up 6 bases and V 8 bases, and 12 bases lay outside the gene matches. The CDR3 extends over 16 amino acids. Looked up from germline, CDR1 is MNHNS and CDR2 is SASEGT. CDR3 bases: TGTGCCAGCTTCCGGGCTAGCGGGGGGGCCGTGGATACGCAGTATTTT. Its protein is CASFRASGGAVDTQYF.

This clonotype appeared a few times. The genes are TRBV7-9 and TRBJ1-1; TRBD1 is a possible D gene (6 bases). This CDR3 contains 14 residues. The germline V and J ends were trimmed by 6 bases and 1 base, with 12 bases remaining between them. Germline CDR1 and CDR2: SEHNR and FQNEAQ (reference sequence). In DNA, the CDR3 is TGTGCCAGCAGACCGGGACACTCGAACACTGAAGCTTTCTTT. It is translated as CASRPGHSNTEAFF.

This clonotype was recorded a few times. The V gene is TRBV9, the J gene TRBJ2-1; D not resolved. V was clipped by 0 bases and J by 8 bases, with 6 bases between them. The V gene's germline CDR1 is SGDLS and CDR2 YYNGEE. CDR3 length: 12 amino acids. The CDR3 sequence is CASSVAEDEQFF. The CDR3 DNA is TGTGCCAGCAGCGTAGCCGAAGATGAGCAGTTCTTC.

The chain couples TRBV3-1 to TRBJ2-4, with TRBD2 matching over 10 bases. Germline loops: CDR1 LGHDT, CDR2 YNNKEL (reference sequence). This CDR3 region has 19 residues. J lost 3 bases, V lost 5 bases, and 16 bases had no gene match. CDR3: CASSAGLAEFFSSKNIQYF. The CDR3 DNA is TGTGCCAGCAGCGCAGGACTAGCGGAGTTCTTTTCTAGCAAAAACATTCAGTACTTC.

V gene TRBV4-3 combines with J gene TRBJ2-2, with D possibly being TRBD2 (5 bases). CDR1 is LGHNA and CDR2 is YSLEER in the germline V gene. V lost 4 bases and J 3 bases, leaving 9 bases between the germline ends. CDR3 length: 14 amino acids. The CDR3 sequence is CASSPRGYTGELFF. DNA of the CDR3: TGCGCCAGCAGCCCCCGAGGGTACACCGGGGAGCTGTTTTTT.

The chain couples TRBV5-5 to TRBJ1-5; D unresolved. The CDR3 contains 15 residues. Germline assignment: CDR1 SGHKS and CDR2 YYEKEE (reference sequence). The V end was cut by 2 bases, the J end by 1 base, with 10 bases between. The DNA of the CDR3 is TGTGCCAGCAGCTTTAGAAGGGAGAGCAATCAGCCCCAGCATTTT. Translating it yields CASSFRRESNQPQHF.

The CDR3 DNA follows: TGTGCCAGCAGCTCCCTCCTTACTGGGGTCGAGCAGTACTTC. Translating it yields CASSSLLTGVEQYF. The chain combines TRBV7-9 with TRBJ2-7; D call uncertain. Trimming shortened V by 4 bases and J by 6 bases, and 16 bases separated the two germline ends. Germline CDR1 SEHNR, CDR2 FQNEAQ (reference sequence). This CDR3 comprises 14 residues.

The CDR3 reads CASSVVGLDEQFF. CDR3 in DNA: TGTGCCAGCAGCGTAGTGGGTCTGGATGAGCAGTTCTTC. The chain is built from TRBV9 and TRBJ2-1; no firm D call. The CDR3 covers 13 residues. The germline V gene has CDR1 SGDLS and CDR2 YYNGEE. With 0 bases removed from V and 8 bases from J, the gap between germline ends came to 9 bases.

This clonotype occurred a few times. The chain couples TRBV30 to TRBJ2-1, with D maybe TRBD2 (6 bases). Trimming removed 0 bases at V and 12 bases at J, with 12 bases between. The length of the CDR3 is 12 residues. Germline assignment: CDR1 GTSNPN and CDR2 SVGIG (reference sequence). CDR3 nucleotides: TGTGCCTGGAGTGTGGTCCCGGGGGTGCAGTTCTTC. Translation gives CAWSVVPGVQFF.

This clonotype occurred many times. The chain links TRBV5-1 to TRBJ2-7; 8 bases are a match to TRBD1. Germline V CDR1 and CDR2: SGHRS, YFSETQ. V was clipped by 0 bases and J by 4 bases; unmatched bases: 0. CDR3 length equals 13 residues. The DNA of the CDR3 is TGCGCCAGCAGCTTGGACAGGGGGTACGAGCAGTACTTC. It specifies CASSLDRGYEQYF.

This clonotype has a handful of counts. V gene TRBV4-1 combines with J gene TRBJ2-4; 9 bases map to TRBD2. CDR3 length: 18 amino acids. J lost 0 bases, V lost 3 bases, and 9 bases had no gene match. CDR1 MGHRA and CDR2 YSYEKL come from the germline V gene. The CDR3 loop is CASSQGQAGGIAKNIQYF. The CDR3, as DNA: TGCGCCAGCAGCCAGGGTCAAGCGGGGGGAATAGCCAAAAACATTCAGTACTTC.

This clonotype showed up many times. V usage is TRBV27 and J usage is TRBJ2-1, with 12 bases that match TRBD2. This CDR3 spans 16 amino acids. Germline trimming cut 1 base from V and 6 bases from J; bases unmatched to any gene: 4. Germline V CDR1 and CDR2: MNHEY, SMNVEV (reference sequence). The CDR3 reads CASSLWTSGVGNEQFF. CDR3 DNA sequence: TGTGCCAGCAGTTTATGGACTAGCGGGGTTGGCAATGAGCAGTTCTTC.

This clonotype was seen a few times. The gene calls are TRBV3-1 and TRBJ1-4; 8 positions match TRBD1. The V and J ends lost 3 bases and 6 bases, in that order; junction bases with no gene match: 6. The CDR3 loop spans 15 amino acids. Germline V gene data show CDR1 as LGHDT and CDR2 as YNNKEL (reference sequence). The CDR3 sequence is CASSHSGTGHEKLFF. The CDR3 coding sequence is TGTGCCAGCAGCCATTCCGGGACAGGTCATGAAAAACTGTTTTTT.

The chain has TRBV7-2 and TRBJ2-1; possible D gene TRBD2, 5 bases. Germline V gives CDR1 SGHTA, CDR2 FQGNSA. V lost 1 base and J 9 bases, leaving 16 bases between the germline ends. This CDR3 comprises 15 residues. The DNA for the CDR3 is TGTGCCAGCAGCTTAGTCTCAGCCATGGCGGGTGAGCAGTTCTTC. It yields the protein CASSLVSAMAGEQFF.

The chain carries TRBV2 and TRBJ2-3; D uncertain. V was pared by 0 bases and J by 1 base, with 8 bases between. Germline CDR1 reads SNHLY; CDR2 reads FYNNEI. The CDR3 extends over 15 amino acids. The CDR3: CASSEALGGTDTQYF. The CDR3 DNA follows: TGTGCCAGCAGTGAAGCGTTGGGTGGCACAGATACGCAGTATTTT.

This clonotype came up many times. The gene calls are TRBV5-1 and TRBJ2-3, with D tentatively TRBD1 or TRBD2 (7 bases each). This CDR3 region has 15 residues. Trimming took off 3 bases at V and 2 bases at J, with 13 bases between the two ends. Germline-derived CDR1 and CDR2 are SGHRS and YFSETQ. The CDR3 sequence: CASSSGGQLTDTQYF. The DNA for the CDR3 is TGCGCCAGCAGCTCGGGGGGACAGCTCACAGATACGCAGTATTTT.

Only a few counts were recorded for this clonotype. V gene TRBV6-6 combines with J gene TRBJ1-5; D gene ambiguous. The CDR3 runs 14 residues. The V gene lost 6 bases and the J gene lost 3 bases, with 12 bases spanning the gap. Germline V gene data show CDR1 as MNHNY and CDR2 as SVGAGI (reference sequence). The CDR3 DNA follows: TGTGCCAGCAGCCCCCTAACGTCCAATCAGCCCCAGCATTTT. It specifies CASSPLTSNQPQHF.

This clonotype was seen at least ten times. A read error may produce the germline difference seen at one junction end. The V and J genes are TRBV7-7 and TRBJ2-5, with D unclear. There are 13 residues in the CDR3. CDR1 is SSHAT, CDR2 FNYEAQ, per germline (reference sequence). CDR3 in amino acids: CASSLGYQETQYF. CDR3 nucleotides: TGTGCTAGCAGCTTGGGGTACCAAGAGACCCAGTACTTC.

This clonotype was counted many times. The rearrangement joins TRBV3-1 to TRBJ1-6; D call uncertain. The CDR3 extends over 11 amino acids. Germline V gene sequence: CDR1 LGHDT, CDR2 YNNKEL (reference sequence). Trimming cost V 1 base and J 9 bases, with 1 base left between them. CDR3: CASSQGSPLHF. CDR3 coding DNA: TGTGCCAGCAGCCAAGGTTCACCCCTCCACTTT.

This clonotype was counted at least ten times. CDR3 loop: CASSLWTGANSPLHF. CDR3 bases: TGCGCCAGCAGCCTTTGGACAGGGGCCAATTCACCCCTCCACTTT. The chain has TRBV5-1 and TRBJ1-6, with 9 bases matching TRBD1. The CDR3 sequence is 15 residues long. Germline loops: CDR1 SGHRS, CDR2 YFSETQ. The V segment lost 4 bases and the J segment 7 bases; nucleotides outside the gene matches: 6.

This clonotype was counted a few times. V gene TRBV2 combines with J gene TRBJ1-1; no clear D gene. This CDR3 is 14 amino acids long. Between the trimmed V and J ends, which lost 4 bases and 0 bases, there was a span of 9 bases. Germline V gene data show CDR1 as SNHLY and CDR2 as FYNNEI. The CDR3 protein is CASSGKQLNTEAFF. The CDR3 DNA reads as TGTGCCAGCAGTGGAAAACAGCTGAACACTGAAGCTTTCTTT.

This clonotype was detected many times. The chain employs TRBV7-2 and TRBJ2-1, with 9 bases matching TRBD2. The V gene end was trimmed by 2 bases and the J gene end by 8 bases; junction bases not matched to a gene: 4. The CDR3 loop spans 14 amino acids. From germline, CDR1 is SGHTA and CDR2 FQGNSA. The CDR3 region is CASSLLGGGDEQFF. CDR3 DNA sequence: TGTGCCAGCAGCTTATTGGGCGGGGGGGATGAGCAGTTCTTC.